This TCR beta chain was sequenced during a study of blood T cell repertoires in COVID-19. The wider study: The origin of the acute and convalescent COVID-19 samples was the United States, Italy and Spain.

This clone has only one observation. Under the authors' procedure: How many nucleated cells were present was estimated from reference gene primer amplification. TCRdb's table, derived via immunoSEQ multiplex PCR, lists solely in-frame clones and lacks some. V and J calls and clone size follow that table, whereas D and trimming were derived from the DNA. The sample has roughly 200,000 clones, more than 75% seen once. Patients from Seattle were sampled longitudinally, starting during active infection. Sequenced: peripheral blood. The receptor comes from a woman between 40 and 55 years old with COVID-19, enrolled during active disease.

CDR3 nucleotide sequence: TGTGCCAGCAGTGCCGACAGTTACTCCTACAATGAGCAGTTCTTC. Translating it yields CASSADSYSYNEQFF. V and J are TRBV25-1 and TRBJ2-1; TRBD1 is a possible D gene (5 bases). Trimming removed 4 bases from V and 0 bases from J, with 10 bases in between. CDR3 length equals 15 residues. Germline assignment: CDR1 MGHDK and CDR2 SYGVNS.